This T cell receptor beta chain appears in the sequencing data of a study of blood T cells in healthy people across ages. Study-level findings and limits: The study lacked donor CMV status, which possibly confounded expanded clonotype changes. In long-lived donors, naive CD4+ cell counts and diversity exceeded those of aged donors.

On this clonotype: Antigen: not known.

A second roughly 6 to 11 cycle PCR used barcoded and J-beta primers. Every molecule of cDNA carried a tag from a template-switch adaptor with 12 random nucleotides. TCRdb called the 5' RACE reads again in MiXCR, with one record for every CDR3 protein. Of 600,000 to 1,000,000 distinct CDR3 sequences listed, roughly 60% are singletons. The CDR3 is 14 amino acids. Germline values: CDR1 SEHNR, CDR2 FQNEAQ (reference sequence). Sequencing was performed on blood. The V gene is TRBV7-9, the J gene TRBJ2-7; possible D gene TRBD1, 6 bases. Judging by the DNA end, TRBJ2-1 fits better; the J call may be wrong. The origin of this receptor is a man aged 25-45 years in good health. The CDR3 nucleotides read TGTGCCAGCAGCCCCGGGACAAGGCACGATGAGCAGTTCTTC. Translating it yields CASSPGTRHDEQFF.